This T cell receptor (beta chain) was identified during a study of shared clonotypes between healthy human individuals. Germline loops: CDR1 SEHNR, CDR2 FQNEAQ (reference sequence). This CDR3 has 14 amino acids. Trimming took 2 bases from V and 6 from J, leaving 11 bases between them. In its sample, this clone was seen once. Its antigen is unknown. Whole-study findings and limits: The generation probabilities recorded for non-shared clonotypes fell below those of clonotypes shared by all four donors.

The protocol was immunoSEQ multiplex PCR, while the TCRdb copy is restricted to in-frame clones and leaves out a portion. Of some 2,000,000 clones listed, roughly 94% are singletons. This TCR derives from a man aged 18 to 30 in good health. The source material was naive CD4+ T cells sorted from blood. Subset in this sample: CD45RA+ positively selected. This chain links TRBV7-9 with TRBJ1-5; D might be TRBD1 (5 bases). The DNA for the CDR3 is TGTGCCAGCAGCTTAAATGGGGCGGCTCAGCCCCAGCATTTT. Translation: CASSLNGAAQPQHF.